This T cell receptor (beta chain) was found in a study of cytomegalovirus exposure and HLA in healthy donors. An approximately 130-subject validation cohort, separate from the 666-subject first cohort, supplied the donors. Method: immunoSEQ multiplex PCR; TCRdb's copy keeps in-frame clones and lacks some. The table has some 170,000 clones, about 96% seen once. Sequenced input: PBMCs. The receptor's source is a young woman in good health and CMV-seronegative.

The CDR3 here is CASSLGRGTGELFF. CDR3 bases: TGTGCCAGCAGCTTAGGGCGGGGCACCGGGGAGCTGTTTTTT. J is TRBJ2-2 and V is TRBV7-6; perhaps TRBD2 as D (6 bases). V lost 1 base, J lost 4 bases, and 7 bases lay in between. The length of the CDR3 is 14 residues. The V gene's germline CDR1 is SGHVS and CDR2 FNYEAQ.